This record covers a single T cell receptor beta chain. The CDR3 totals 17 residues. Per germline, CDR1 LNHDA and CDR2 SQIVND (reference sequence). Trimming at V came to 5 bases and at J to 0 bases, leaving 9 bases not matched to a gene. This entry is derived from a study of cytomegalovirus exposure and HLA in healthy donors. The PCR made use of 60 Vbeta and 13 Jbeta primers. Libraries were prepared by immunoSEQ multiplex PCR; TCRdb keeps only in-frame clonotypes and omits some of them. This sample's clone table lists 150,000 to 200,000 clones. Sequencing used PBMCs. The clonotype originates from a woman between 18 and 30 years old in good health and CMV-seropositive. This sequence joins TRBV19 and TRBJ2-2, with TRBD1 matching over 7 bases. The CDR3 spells CASSLRDRLTNTGELFF. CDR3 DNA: TGTGCCAGTAGTTTAAGGGACAGACTTACGAACACCGGGGAGCTGTTTTTT.